This TCR beta chain is drawn from a study of blood T cell repertoires in COVID-19. Study-level background: Italy, Spain and the United States were the sources of the convalescent and acute COVID-19 samples. PBMCs, B-cell-depleted T cells, or T cells provided the cDNA or gDNA that made up the material.

Study processing details: From reference gene primer amplification, estimates of nucleated cell counts were derived. Libraries were prepared by immunoSEQ multiplex PCR; TCRdb keeps only in-frame clonotypes and omits some of them. V, J and clone size reflect that table, while D and trimming were determined from the DNA. The sample lists over 200,000 clones; 75% to 90% were seen once. V gave up 4 bases and J gave up 1 base; unmatched junction bases: 8. The CDR3 consists of 15 residues. The germline V gene has CDR1 SQVTM and CDR2 ANQGSEA. Sequencing used peripheral blood. The TCR sequence derives from a human donor in a cohort sampled during active COVID-19. The chain uses TRBV29-1 and TRBJ1-1, with TRBD1 matching over 8 bases. The CDR3 loop is CSVVVTGGTNTEAFF. CDR3 nucleotides: TGCAGCGTTGTCGTCACAGGGGGAACGAACACTGAAGCTTTCTTT.